Each of the 14 T cell receptor beta chains below was sequenced from the same sample in a study of blood T cell repertoires in COVID-19 (TCRdb year 2020). To prepare the library, the immunoSEQ multiplex PCR assay was applied. TCRdb provides this immuneACCESS table in a form limited to in-frame rearrangements. Some clones are lacking; in checked studies, under half of them reflect an unresolved V gene, and why the rest are absent is not known. The sample contains 55,000 to 75,000 clones, 87% of them found a single time. The ten largest make up roughly 8% of the sample. Sequencing was carried out using peripheral blood. The origin of the receptors is a man aged 50-60 years with active COVID-19.

The chain has TRBV18 and TRBJ1-5, with 7 bases matching TRBD1. The CDR3 length is 14 residues. Trimming removed 5 bases from V and 2 bases from J; junction bases left unmatched: 3. The germline gives CDR1 KGHSH, CDR2 LQKENI. The CDR3 DNA reads TGTGCCAGCTCATCCACAGGGGGCAATCAGCCCCAGCATTTT. Translating it yields CASSSTGGNQPQHF.

CDR3 loop: CASPPSGRENNEQFF. CDR3 bases: TGTGCCAGTCCGCCGAGCGGGAGAGAAAACAATGAGCAGTTCTTC. The chain recombines TRBV28 with TRBJ2-1; 8 bases agree with TRBD2. The germline V gene encodes CDR1 MDHEN and CDR2 SYDVKM. V was pared by 9 bases and J by 5 bases, with 12 bases of the junction left unmatched. The CDR3 runs 15 residues.

The chain has TRBV6-5 and TRBJ2-7; D possibly corresponds to TRBD1 (6 bases). V gave up 6 bases and J gave up 2 bases, with 11 bases separating them. Looked up from germline, CDR1 is MNHEY and CDR2 is SVGAGI. This CDR3 has 13 residues. This CDR3 reads CASRPRGTYEQYF. The DNA of the CDR3 is TGTGCCAGCAGGCCAAGGGGGACCTACGAGCAGTACTTC.

This clone was picked up one time. The gene calls are TRBV7-8 and TRBJ2-2, with 13 nucleotides matching TRBD2. Germline assignment: CDR1 SGHVS and CDR2 FQNEAQ. The CDR3 is 16 amino acids. V lost 5 bases and J lost 6; bases outside the gene matches: 6. The CDR3 protein is CASSPWTSGSAGELFF. Written as DNA, the CDR3 is TGTGCCAGCAGCCCGTGGACTAGCGGGAGCGCCGGGGAGCTGTTTTTT.

This sequence joins TRBV14 and TRBJ2-3, with D possibly matching TRBD2 (6 bases). The V gene lost 1 base and the J gene lost 2 bases, with 7 bases spanning the gap. The V gene's germline CDR1 is SGHDN and CDR2 FVKESK. This CDR3 spans 14 amino acids. CDR3 nucleotide sequence: TGTGCCAGCAGCCAAGGACTAGTCACAGATACGCAGTATTTT. Its translation is CASSQGLVTDTQYF.

The V and J genes are TRBV28 and TRBJ2-7; weak D call: TRBD1 (6 bases). CDR1 is MDHEN, CDR2 SYDVKM, per germline. The CDR3 is 16 residues long. V lost 4 bases to trimming and J lost 3 bases, with 19 bases between them. This chain's CDR3 is CASSSHSPSTGYEQYF. CDR3 nucleotides: TGTGCCAGCAGTTCCCATTCCCCTTCGACAGGCTACGAGCAGTACTTC.

The chain links TRBV19 to TRBJ1-1; the D is unclear. With 4 bases removed from V and 6 bases from J, the gap between germline ends came to 6 bases. The CDR3 has 11 residues. Germline V gene lookup returns CDR1 LNHDA and CDR2 SQIVND (reference sequence). Here the CDR3 reads CASSNFAEAFF. The CDR3 bases are TGTGCCAGTAGTAACTTCGCTGAAGCTTTCTTT.

The chain employs TRBV24-1 and TRBJ2-7, with 8 bases aligning to TRBD1. The CDR3 loop spans 15 amino acids. J lost 3 bases, V lost 7 bases, and 10 bases had no gene match. Germline values: CDR1 KGHDR, CDR2 SFDVKD. The CDR3 loop is CATSPAGQGRYEQYF. The CDR3 DNA reads TGTGCCACCAGCCCCGCCGGACAGGGTCGCTACGAGCAGTACTTC.

The rearrangement uses TRBV12-3 or TRBV12-4 and TRBJ1-1, with 7 bases matching TRBD1. J was trimmed by 11 bases and V by 1 base; bases with no gene match: 4. This CDR3 is 12 amino acids long. The CDR3 is CASSLGQGDAFF. The CDR3 region has the DNA TGTGCCAGCAGTTTAGGTCAGGGGGACGCTTTCTTT.

The chain combines TRBV6-6 with TRBJ2-1; 7 nucleotides agree with TRBD2. This CDR3 is 14 amino acids long. The germline CDR1 and CDR2 sequences are MNHNY and SVGAGI (reference sequence). The trim removed 6 bases at V and 4 bases at J, leaving 6 bases unmatched. CDR3: CASSPGTNYNEQFF. Written as DNA, the CDR3 is TGTGCCAGCAGCCCCGGGACTAATTACAATGAGCAGTTCTTC.

The V gene is TRBV6-5, the J gene TRBJ1-1, with 8 bases lining up with TRBD1. This CDR3 comprises 14 residues. V was clipped by 7 bases and J by 4 bases; unmatched bases: 8. Germline V CDR1 and CDR2: MNHEY, SVGAGI. CDR3 sequence (DNA): TGTGCCAGCACCCGGGACAGGACTTCCACTGAAGCTTTCTTT. Its translation is CASTRDRTSTEAFF.

Turning to this clone: A junction boundary mismatches the germline segment, possibly from a read error. V usage is TRBV7-2 and J usage is TRBJ2-5; 9 positions agree with TRBD2. CDR3 length equals 17 residues. Germline assignment: CDR1 SGHTA and CDR2 FQGNSA. CDR3 protein: CASSSRAAGGHQETQYF. The CDR3 region has the DNA TGTGCCAGCAGCTCTAGGGCGGCGGGGGGGCACCAGGAGACCCAGTACTTC.

The chain has TRBV24-1 and TRBJ1-3, with D unclear. The CDR3 covers 14 residues. V lost 7 bases and J lost 0, with 9 bases in between. Germline V gene lookup returns CDR1 KGHDR and CDR2 SFDVKD. The DNA of the CDR3 is TGTGCCACCAGCCAGGCGGGCTCTGGAAACACCATATATTTT. Its protein product is CATSQAGSGNTIYF.

The chain couples TRBV5-1 to TRBJ1-2; D gene unclear. The V end lost 4 bases, the J end lost 3 bases, and 16 bases lay between the germline ends. In germline, CDR1 is SGHRS, CDR2 YFSETQ. The CDR3 consists of 15 residues. Here the CDR3 reads CASSPGSDSYYGYTF. CDR3 coding DNA: TGCGCCAGCAGCCCCGGGTCAGATTCTTACTATGGCTACACCTTC. Variable domain in full (rest from reference TRBV5-1 and TRBJ1-2): KAGVTQTPRYLIKTRGQQVTLSCSPISGHRSVSWYQQTPGQGLQFLFEYFSETQRNKGNFPGRFSGRQFSNSRSEMNVSTLELGDSALYLCASSPGSDSYYGYTFGSGTRLTVV.